Listed below are T cell receptor beta chains from one sample, sequenced in a study of T cells in Graves' hyperthyroidism and ophthalmopathy. MiXCR, applied by TCRdb to the multiplex PCR reads, yields one record per CDR3 protein. The sample carries approximately 270,000 distinct CDR3 sequences, about 14% recorded once. Sequencing was performed on blood. The receptor source for this set is a woman in her 40s with Graves' hyperthyroidism that later progressed to Graves' ophthalmopathy. Each CDR3 is given without its conserved first and last residue. The order of the fields is J gene, V gene, CDR3 protein.

J gene: TRBJ2-7; V gene: TRBV27; CDR3 protein: ASSEGTGVYEQY
J gene: TRBJ1-4; V gene: TRBV15; CDR3 protein: ATSRTQGATNEKLF
J gene: TRBJ2-1; V gene: TRBV11-2; CDR3 protein: ASSRTGTSGKTYNEQF
J gene: TRBJ2-3; V gene: TRBV2; CDR3 protein: ASYYPGQGNDTQY
J gene: TRBJ1-4; V gene: TRBV5-8; CDR3 protein: ASSLEAAQGEKLF
J gene: TRBJ2-3; V gene: TRBV19; CDR3 protein: ASSREGGPLGSTDTQY
J gene: TRBJ2-1; V gene: TRBV30; CDR3 protein: AWSRYYNEQF
J gene: TRBJ2-1; V gene: TRBV11-2; CDR3 protein: ASSLGPGSGRAQDEQF
J gene: TRBJ2-2; V gene: TRBV7-6; CDR3 protein: ASSKGAGNVAGELF
J gene: TRBJ1-6; V gene: TRBV6-1; CDR3 protein: ASSDLSGYSPLH
J gene: TRBJ2-1; V gene: TRBV27; CDR3 protein: ASSLSGGDSYNEQF
J gene: TRBJ2-1; V gene: TRBV11-2; CDR3 protein: ASSLGTSGHYNEQF
J gene: TRBJ2-3; V gene: TRBV29-1; CDR3 protein: SVAGTGTTDTQY
J gene: TRBJ1-2; V gene: TRBV2; CDR3 protein: ASSETTGVGYGYT
J gene: TRBJ2-7; V gene: TRBV3-1; CDR3 protein: ASSPRGQGNEQY
J gene: TRBJ2-1; V gene: TRBV6-1; CDR3 protein: ASIRAGGRDNEQF
J gene: TRBJ2-5; V gene: TRBV7-3; CDR3 protein: ASSRGSGETQY
J gene: TRBJ2-2; V gene: TRBV6-1; CDR3 protein: ASRRGVAQNTGELF
J gene: TRBJ2-7; V gene: TRBV20-1; CDR3 protein: SATVAYEQY
J gene: TRBJ2-1; V gene: TRBV28; CDR3 protein: ASSPGLAIYNEQF
J gene: TRBJ1-1; V gene: TRBV5-1; CDR3 protein: ASSASGGMGTEAF
J gene: TRBJ2-3; V gene: TRBV4-1; CDR3 protein: ASGLADRTDTQY
J gene: TRBJ2-7; V gene: TRBV6-1; CDR3 protein: ASSYSGTRNLYEQY
J gene: TRBJ2-2; V gene: TRBV4-1; CDR3 protein: ASSLRQGWENTGELF
J gene: TRBJ2-5; V gene: TRBV7-2; CDR3 protein: ASSLDYLETQY
J gene: TRBJ2-5; V gene: TRBV11-2; CDR3 protein: ASSQTLAAPEAETQY
J gene: TRBJ2-7; V gene: TRBV30; CDR3 protein: AWSLKPGLAGGGLYEQY
J gene: TRBJ2-4; V gene: TRBV12-3/TRBV12-4; CDR3 protein: ASSFLDRDKNIQY